This TCR beta chain is drawn from a study of OX40 agonist ivuxolimab in advanced cancers. Study conclusions and caveats: The antigen specificity of the peripheral T cells (those that were expanded) was not determined.

With 1 base removed from V and 4 bases from J, the gap between germline ends came to 9 bases. This CDR3 region has 14 residues. CDR1 is SGHRS, CDR2 YFSETQ, per germline. Libraries were prepared by immunoSEQ multiplex PCR; TCRdb keeps only in-frame clonotypes and omits some of them. The sample consists of about 75,000 clones, about 86% of them appearing once. As regards this clone: The target antigen is unknown.

The receptor was isolated from an adult with an advanced solid tumor such as melanoma, head and neck, liver or kidney cancer. The V and J genes are TRBV5-1 and TRBJ1-3; D is undetermined. This material consisted of CD4+ or CD8+ T cells sorted from blood, taken in a trial of the OX40 agonist ivuxolimab. CDR3 region: CASSLFGSGNTIYF. The DNA for the CDR3 is TGCGCCAGCAGCTTGTTTGGTTCCGGAAACACCATATATTTT. The full variable domain, with the rest looked up from reference TRBV5-1 and TRBJ1-3, is KAGVTQTPRYLIKTRGQQVTLSCSPISGHRSVSWYQQTPGQGLQFLFEYFSETQRNKGNFPGRFSGRQFSNSRSEMNVSTLELGDSALYLCASSLFGSGNTIYFGEGSWLTVV.